In this sample, the clone carrying this TCR beta chain turned up a few times. Next came a second PCR, run for about 6 to 12 cycles, which used a sample-barcoded 5' primer along with a J-beta primer mix. TCRdb processed the 5' RACE reads anew with MiXCR; each CDR3 protein has one entry. The table records 800,000 or so distinct CDR3 sequences, around a quarter of them present only once. The entry originates in a study of blood T cells in healthy people across ages. Germline CDR1 MNHNS, CDR2 SASEGT. Losses at the gene ends were 3 bases for V and 6 bases for J; bases not matched to a gene: 9. This CDR3 region has 15 residues. These data were likewise used in another study, on T cells of mothers and their children.

Specimen: blood. This receptor was identified in a boy between 10 and 17 years old in good health. V gene TRBV6-1 combines with J gene TRBJ1-2; 8 bases fit TRBD1. The chain's CDR3 is CASSDDRGQVHGYTF. CDR3 nucleotides: TGTGCCAGCAGTGACGACAGGGGCCAAGTTCATGGCTACACCTTC.